The sequence of this T cell receptor (beta chain) was determined in a study of cytomegalovirus exposure and HLA in healthy donors. Germline CDR1 reads MNHNS; CDR2 reads SASEGT. The CDR3 runs to 12 residues. Trimming cost V 2 bases and J 5 bases, with 4 bases left between them. Vbeta (60) and Jbeta (13) primers were used in the PCR. Sequenced by immunoSEQ multiplex PCR; TCRdb stores in-frame clones only, minus some. The sample carries some 160,000 clones, roughly 80% recorded once. The rearrangement links TRBV6-1 to TRBJ1-5; no clear D. The sequenced sample consisted of PBMCs. This TCR came from a man aged 18 to 35 in good health and CMV-seronegative. Here the CDR3 reads CASSELDQPQHF. CDR3 nucleotide sequence: TGTGCCAGCAGTGAACTCGATCAGCCCCAGCATTTT.